The 4 T cell receptor beta chains in this list originate from one sample, sequenced in a study of CXCR3-negative and CXCR3-positive naive CD8 T cells. Preparation of TRB cDNA libraries relied on 5' RACE carrying UMI labels. TCRdb reanalyzed the 5' RACE reads, giving one entry per CDR3 protein sequence and no DNA. The sample table sets out over 100,000 distinct CDR3 sequences. These receptors have no known antigen. Study-level points and caveats: Comparison of naive cells showed more hydrophobic TRB CDR3s in CXCR3-positive than in CXCR3-negative naive cells.

The sequencing input was naive CXCR3+ CD8+ T cells from blood. Subset of the sample: CD45RO-CCR7+CD27+CD95- naive CD8+ T cells expressing CXCR3 (TNR3+). These receptor sequences come from a human donor in good health. Some clones in this sample may be carry-over from other donors' samples.

V gene TRBV29-1 combines with J gene TRBJ1-4; TCRdb's D call, TRBD1, is unchecked because there is no DNA. CDR3 length: 16 amino acids. Germline CDR1 and CDR2: SQVTM and ANQGSEA. This CDR3 reads CSVAGTGGFTNEKLFF.

This rearrangement joins TRBV7-9 to TRBJ2-7. The V gene's germline CDR1 is SEHNR and CDR2 FQNEAQ (reference sequence). The CDR3 is 13 residues long. CDR3 sequence reads: CASSLPRSYEQYF.

This chain joins TRBV5-1 and TRBJ2-7. The CDR3 contains 13 residues. CDR1 and CDR2 from the germline V gene are SGHRS and YFSETQ. CDR3 sequence reads: CASSLIVSYEQYF.

The gene calls are TRBV5-4 and TRBJ2-7. Looked up from germline, CDR1 is SGHNT and CDR2 is YYREEE (reference sequence). CDR3 size: 12 residues. The CDR3 sequence is CASSFESYEQYF.